This T cell receptor (beta chain) was sequenced during a study of cytomegalovirus exposure and HLA in healthy donors. Overall study findings and caveats: Solely CMV serostatus was available to characterize immune exposure.

Concerning this clone: Its antigen is currently unknown.

PCR was performed using 60 Vbeta and 13 Jbeta primers. Method: immunoSEQ multiplex PCR; TCRdb's copy keeps in-frame clones and lacks some. This repertoire includes about 130,000 clones. Germline CDR1 and CDR2: SGHRS and YFSETQ. The CDR3 is made up of 14 amino acids. The V and J ends lost 6 bases and 13 bases, in that order; junction bases with no gene match: 8. The sequencing sample was made of PBMCs. This TCR was sampled from a man between 18 and 35 years old in good health and CMV-seronegative. The V call is TRBV5-1, the J call TRBJ2-3; TRBD2 agrees at 16 bases. The CDR3 DNA reads TGCGCCAGCACAACAGGGACTAGCGGGGGGGCTAAGTATTTT. Its translation: CASTTGTSGGAKYF.